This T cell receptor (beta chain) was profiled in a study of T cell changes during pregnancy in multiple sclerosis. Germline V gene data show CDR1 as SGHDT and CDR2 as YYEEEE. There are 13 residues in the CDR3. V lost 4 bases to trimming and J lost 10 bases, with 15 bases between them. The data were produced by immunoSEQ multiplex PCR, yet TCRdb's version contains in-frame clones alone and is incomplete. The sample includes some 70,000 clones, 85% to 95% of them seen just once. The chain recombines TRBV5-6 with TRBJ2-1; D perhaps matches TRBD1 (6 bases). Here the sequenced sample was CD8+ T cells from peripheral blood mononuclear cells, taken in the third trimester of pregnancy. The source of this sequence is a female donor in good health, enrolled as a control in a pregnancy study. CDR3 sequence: CASSHPGHLEQFF. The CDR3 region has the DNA TGTGCCAGCAGCCACCCGGGACACCTAGAGCAGTTCTTC.